The 12 T cell receptor beta chains below all came from one sample that was sequenced in a study of cytomegalovirus exposure and HLA in healthy donors. The PCR ran on 60 Vbeta and 13 Jbeta primers. TCRdb's table, derived via immunoSEQ multiplex PCR, lists solely in-frame clones and lacks some. Among 80,000 to 95,000 clones listed, 55% to 75% were seen once. The sequenced sample consisted of PBMCs. Every receptor here comes from a woman aged 50 to 65 in good health and CMV-seropositive.

V is TRBV6-5 and J is TRBJ1-3; 7 bases line up with TRBD1. The CDR3 is made up of 15 amino acids. Germline V gives CDR1 MNHEY, CDR2 SVGAGI. V shed 6 bases and J 3 bases; nucleotides not matched to a gene: 8. The CDR3: CASRRQGWSGNTIYF. The CDR3 nucleotides are TGTGCCAGCAGGCGACAGGGTTGGAGTGGAAACACCATATATTTT.

The J gene is TRBJ1-2, the V gene TRBV9; perhaps TRBD1 as D (6 bases). CDR1 SGDLS and CDR2 YYNGEE come from the germline V gene. The CDR3 sequence is 15 residues long. V was shortened by 4 bases and J by 4 bases, with 17 bases between the two germline ends. The CDR3 region has the DNA TGTGCCAGCAGCAGCCGCCAGGGGTCGGGCTATGGCTACACCTTC. Translated: CASSSRQGSGYGYTF.

The genes are TRBV10-1 and TRBJ2-5; 12 nucleotides align to TRBD2. There are 15 residues in the CDR3. With V trimmed by 9 bases and J by 4 bases, 9 bases remained unmatched. Per germline, CDR1 WNHNN and CDR2 SYGVQD (reference sequence). CDR3 in amino acids: CASQSLLAGGETQYF. In DNA form, the CDR3 reads TGCGCCAGTCAATCTCTACTAGCGGGAGGAGAGACCCAGTACTTC.

J is TRBJ2-2 and V is TRBV4-3; 9 positions match TRBD2. The CDR3 loop spans 16 amino acids. V was clipped by 2 bases and J by 4 bases; unmatched bases: 5. CDR1 is LGHNA and CDR2 is YSLEER in the germline V gene. DNA for the CDR3: TGCGCCAGCAGCCAACCTAGCGGGATTGGCACCGGGGAGCTGTTTTTT. It translates to CASSQPSGIGTGELFF.

The chain links TRBV5-1 to TRBJ2-3; D might be TRBD1 (5 bases). From germline, CDR1 is SGHRS and CDR2 YFSETQ. This CDR3 is 16 amino acids long. The ends were cut back, 0 bases at V and 0 bases at J, with 11 bases in the middle. The CDR3 region has the DNA TGCGCCAGCAGCTTGGAGGGGCGAGTGAGCACAGATACGCAGTATTTT. Protein: CASSLEGRVSTDTQYF.

This clone is a singleton in its sample. The V call is TRBV5-1, the J call TRBJ2-3, with 8 bases fitting TRBD1. With V trimmed by 9 bases and J by 2 bases, 8 bases remained unmatched. This CDR3 contains 14 residues. Germline CDR1 and CDR2: SGHRS and YFSETQ. The CDR3 loop reads CATRTGTYTDTQYF. CDR3 DNA sequence: TGCGCCACCCGGACAGGGACCTACACAGATACGCAGTATTTT. Looking up the rest from reference TRBV5-1 and TRBJ2-3 gives the full variable domain: KAGVTQTPRYLIKTRGQQVTLSCSPISGHRSVSWYQQTPGQGLQFLFEYFSETQRNKGNFPGRFSGRQFSNSRSEMNVSTLELGDSALYLCATRTGTYTDTQYFGPGTRLTVL.

This clone appeared a single time. The chain employs TRBV7-2 and TRBJ2-7; tentative D call: TRBD1 (7 bases). The CDR3 has 13 residues. The germline gives CDR1 SGHTA, CDR2 FQGNSA. Trimming stripped 3 bases from V and 7 bases from J, with 13 bases between. For the CDR3, the DNA is TGTGCCAGCAGCTTCAGGGGGGTTGGAGAGCAGTACTTC. Its protein is CASSFRGVGEQYF.

The chain carries TRBV5-6 and TRBJ1-2; the match to TRBD1 covers 12 bases. The length of the CDR3 is 15 residues. Germline V gene lookup returns CDR1 SGHDT and CDR2 YYEEEE. V lost 4 bases to trimming and J lost 4 bases; unmatched junction nucleotides: 5. CDR3 sequence (DNA): TGTGCCAGCAGCACGGGACAGGGGGCGGCCTATGGCTACACCTTC. Its translation is CASSTGQGAAYGYTF.

This chain joins TRBV19 and TRBJ2-1, with D possibly being TRBD2 (6 bases). CDR1 LNHDA and CDR2 SQIVND come from the germline V gene (reference sequence). CDR3 size: 15 residues. V lost 3 bases, J lost 2 bases, and 11 bases lay in between. In DNA, the CDR3 is TGTGCCAGTAGTATTATAGCGGAGACCTACAATGAGCAGTTCTTC. Translated, it gives CASSIIAETYNEQFF.

This clone has more than one count but fewer than ten. The chain recombines TRBV7-8 with TRBJ1-2; D is perhaps TRBD1 (6 bases). Trimming took 1 base from V and 0 from J, leaving 21 bases between them. Germline V gene sequence: CDR1 SGHVS, CDR2 FQNEAQ. The CDR3 has 19 amino acids. The DNA for the CDR3 is TGTGCCAGCAGCTTAGTGGTCCGGCGACAGGAAATTACTAACTATGGCTACACCTTC. Residues: CASSLVVRRQEITNYGYTF.

This chain links TRBV6-1 with TRBJ1-4; 8 nucleotides align to TRBD1. The trim removed 4 bases at V and 8 bases at J, leaving 9 bases unmatched. Germline CDR1 reads MNHNS; CDR2 reads SASEGT. The CDR3 consists of 15 residues. For the CDR3, the DNA is TGTGCCAGCAGTGGACGACAGGGGAGGGGCGAAAAACTGTTTTTT. This encodes CASSGRQGRGEKLFF.

CDR3 sequence reads: CATSRDQADRGLSGYTF. Here the CDR3 DNA reads TGTGCCACCAGCAGAGATCAAGCGGACAGGGGCCTAAGTGGCTACACCTTC. The chain uses TRBV15 and TRBJ1-2, with 9 bases lining up with TRBD1. Germline V gene lookup returns CDR1 LNHNV and CDR2 YYDKDF (reference sequence). J gave up 7 bases and V 0 bases, and 12 bases lay outside the gene matches. The CDR3 covers 17 residues.